This entry lists 10 T cell receptor beta chains sequenced from one sample in a study of blood T cell repertoires in COVID-19. Clones were sequenced by immunoSEQ multiplex PCR, and TCRdb holds only the in-frame ones, with some missing. Of fewer than 500,000 clones listed, roughly 89% are singletons. The sample consisted of peripheral blood. These receptors all stem from a woman in her thirties with acute or convalescent COVID-19.

The J gene is TRBJ1-4, the V gene TRBV24-1; perhaps TRBD1 as D (5 bases). V was trimmed by 7 bases and J by 7 bases, leaving 12 bases between them. In germline, CDR1 is KGHDR, CDR2 SFDVKD. The CDR3 has 13 amino acids. CDR3 sequence reads: CATRDRDSEKLFF. DNA of the CDR3: TGTGCCACCAGAGACCGGGACTCTGAAAAACTGTTTTTT.

This sequence joins TRBV10-3 and TRBJ2-7; 7 nucleotides agree with TRBD1. The germline V gene encodes CDR1 ENHRY and CDR2 SYGVKD. V dropped 4 bases and J dropped 7; count of bases not matched to a gene: 4. CDR3 length: 12 amino acids. The chain's CDR3 is CAISGDSSEQYF. CDR3 DNA: TGTGCCATCAGTGGGGACAGCTCGGAGCAGTACTTC.

The chain carries TRBV5-6 and TRBJ2-3; unclear D gene. V lost 1 base, J lost 3 bases, and 12 bases lay in between. Germline CDR1 SGHDT, CDR2 YYEEEE. The CDR3 sequence is 15 residues long. CDR3 sequence: CASSLPSDKTDTQYF. Here the CDR3 DNA reads TGTGCCAGCAGCTTGCCGTCAGATAAAACAGATACGCAGTATTTT.

This chain links TRBV3-1 (or the pseudogene TRBV3-2) with TRBJ2-5; 10 bases map to TRBD1. Germline CDR1 LGHDT, CDR2 YNNKEL (reference sequence). This CDR3 has 18 amino acids. J lost 3 bases, V lost 0 bases, and 10 bases had no gene match. The CDR3 spells CASSQDLWGTGAKETQYF. The DNA of the CDR3 is TGTGCCAGCAGCCAAGATCTTTGGGGGACAGGGGCCAAAGAGACCCAGTACTTC.

V usage is TRBV14 and J usage is TRBJ2-5; the D is unclear. The CDR3 spans 14 residues. Germline-derived CDR1 and CDR2 are SGHDN and FVKESK. Trimming shortened V by 4 bases and J by 1 base, and 10 bases separated the two germline ends. The CDR3 region is CASSPKQFQETQYF. The CDR3 region has the DNA TGTGCCAGCAGCCCCAAACAGTTCCAAGAGACCCAGTACTTC.

The V call is TRBV30, the J call TRBJ2-7, with 8 bases fitting TRBD1. The length of the CDR3 is 13 residues. The junction had 6 bases not matched to a gene; V was cut back by 2 bases and J by 6 bases. Germline V gene lookup returns CDR1 GTSNPN and CDR2 SVGIG (reference sequence). Here the CDR3 DNA reads TGTGCCTGGAGTATGGACAGGGTCGGCGAGCAGTACTTC. The encoded protein is CAWSMDRVGEQYF.

V and J are TRBV6-5 and TRBJ1-6; 10 bases match TRBD1. Germline V gene data show CDR1 as MNHEY and CDR2 as SVGAGI. V dropped 4 bases and J dropped 10; count of bases not matched to a gene: 10. This CDR3 region has 16 residues. This CDR3 is CASSFPPGQGRSPLHF. CDR3 bases: TGTGCCAGCAGTTTCCCTCCGGGACAGGGGAGGTCACCCCTCCACTTT.

The V call is TRBV7-9, the J call TRBJ2-7, with TRBD1 identical over 8 bases. The CDR3 loop spans 13 amino acids. V lost 2 bases and J lost 5; bases outside the gene matches: 2. Germline assignment: CDR1 SEHNR and CDR2 FQNEAQ (reference sequence). This CDR3 reads CASSLRQGNEQYF. The CDR3 nucleotides are TGTGCCAGCAGCTTAAGACAGGGGAACGAGCAGTACTTC.

The gene calls are TRBV7-4 and TRBJ2-3; 11 nucleotides line up with TRBD2. CDR3 length equals 17 residues. The germline CDR1 and CDR2 sequences are SGHVT and SQSDAQ. With V trimmed by 5 bases and J by 0 bases, 7 bases remained unmatched. The CDR3 region is CASSLGLAGGSTDTQYF. As DNA, the CDR3 is TGTGCCAGCAGCCTGGGGCTAGCGGGGGGAAGCACAGATACGCAGTATTTT.

The chain is built from TRBV3-1 (or the pseudogene TRBV3-2) and TRBJ2-3; possibly TRBD2 for D (7 bases). This CDR3 region has 17 residues. Per germline, CDR1 LGHDT and CDR2 YNNKEL (reference sequence). V lost 0 bases, J lost 5 bases, and 18 bases lay in between. CDR3 DNA sequence: TGTGCCAGCAGCCAAGATAGCTTTGAGGGGGGGAAAGATACGCAGTATTTT. Its translation is CASSQDSFEGGKDTQYF.